This entry lists 25 T cell receptor beta chains sequenced from one sample in a study of blood T cell repertoires in COVID-19. Generated by immunoSEQ multiplex PCR, the TCRdb table keeps only in-frame clones and is missing some. The sample contains approximately 150,000 clones, 87% of which appear only once. What was sequenced was peripheral blood. The origin of the receptors is a woman aged 50 to 60 with acute or convalescent COVID-19.

This clone is deemed medium-sized. The V call is TRBV5-4, the J call TRBJ1-2; 9 bases fit TRBD1. The CDR3 totals 13 residues. Germline V CDR1 and CDR2: SGHNT, YYREEE (reference sequence). The V segment lost 3 bases and the J segment 8 bases; nucleotides outside the gene matches: 5. The CDR3 DNA follows: TGTGCCAGCAGCTCCGGGACAGGGACGGGCTACACCTTC. The encoded protein is CASSSGTGTGYTF.

DNA for the CDR3: TGTGCCAGCAGGCGGGACAGGGGTACCGGGGAGCTGTTTTTT. Encoded protein: CASRRDRGTGELFF. The V and J genes are TRBV7-9 and TRBJ2-2; 10 bases agree with TRBD1. The junction had 3 bases not matched to a gene; V was cut back by 6 bases and J by 5 bases. Germline V gene lookup returns CDR1 SEHNR and CDR2 FQNEAQ (reference sequence). The CDR3 is made up of 14 amino acids.

This CDR3 reads CASSRPTGTDTEAFF. The CDR3 DNA sequence: TGTGCCAGCAGCCGTCCGACAGGGACGGACACTGAAGCTTTCTTT. This rearrangement joins TRBV7-9 to TRBJ1-1; TRBD1 matches 7 bases. Germline V gives CDR1 SEHNR, CDR2 FQNEAQ (reference sequence). V shed 5 bases, J shed 3 bases, and the junction held 9 bases outside the gene matches. This CDR3 is built from 15 residues.

The chain joins TRBV19 to TRBJ1-1, with 7 bases matching TRBD1. Germline loops: CDR1 LNHDA, CDR2 SQIVND (reference sequence). The trim removed 5 bases at V and 1 base at J, leaving 10 bases unmatched. This CDR3 has 16 residues. CDR3 DNA sequence: TGTGCCAGTAGTTCCCTTACCGGGACAGCGAACACTGAAGCTTTCTTT. It encodes CASSSLTGTANTEAFF.

This chain joins TRBV19 and TRBJ2-7, with 11 bases lining up with TRBD2. Germline loops: CDR1 LNHDA, CDR2 SQIVND (reference sequence). Losses at the gene ends were 6 bases for V and 6 bases for J; bases not matched to a gene: 10. The CDR3 contains 15 residues. The CDR3, as DNA: TGTGCCAGTAGCGATAGCGGGGGGGCGGTCAGCGAGCAGTACTTC. It specifies CASSDSGGAVSEQYF.

The chain couples TRBV5-1 to TRBJ2-7, with D perhaps matching TRBD2 (5 bases). The CDR3 covers 14 residues. Germline CDR1 is SGHRS and CDR2 is YFSETQ. V was pared by 2 bases and J by 3 bases, with 12 bases between. DNA for the CDR3: TGCGCCAGCAGCTTCCTACCGGGGAACTACGAGCAGTACTTC. Translating it yields CASSFLPGNYEQYF.

The chain recombines TRBV9 with TRBJ2-5; D might be TRBD1 (6 bases). In germline, CDR1 is SGDLS, CDR2 YYNGEE. The V end lost 3 bases, the J end lost 1 base, and 10 bases lay between the germline ends. This CDR3 spans 14 amino acids. The CDR3 nucleotides are TGTGCCAGCAGCGAGACAGGATTCCAAGAGACCCAGTACTTC. This codes for CASSETGFQETQYF.

V and J are TRBV11-3 and TRBJ2-5; the match to TRBD1 covers 9 bases. Germline CDR1 reads SGHNT; CDR2 reads YENEEA. V trimming: 1 base; J trimming: 5 bases; junction bases outside the gene matches: 8. This CDR3 has 16 amino acids. The CDR3, as DNA: TGTGCCAGCAGCTTAGTCTCACAGGGGGCAGGGGAGACCCAGTACTTC. It codes for CASSLVSQGAGETQYF.

The chain is built from TRBV10-2 and TRBJ1-4; possibly TRBD1 for D (6 bases). Germline V gene data show CDR1 as WSHSY and CDR2 as SAAADI. The V and J ends lost 6 bases and 4 bases respectively, with 9 bases between them. The CDR3 spans 13 residues. The DNA for the CDR3 is TGCGCCAGCAGGGACAGAGATAATGAAAAACTGTTTTTT. Its protein is CASRDRDNEKLFF.

The chain carries TRBV5-4 and TRBJ2-2; D is perhaps TRBD1 (5 bases). The CDR3 extends over 16 amino acids. Germline V gene data show CDR1 as SGHNT and CDR2 as YYREEE (reference sequence). Trimming removed 1 base at V and 1 base at J, with 11 bases between. As DNA, the CDR3 is TGTGCCAGCAGCTTGCGGCCAGGGTGGAACACCGGGGAGCTGTTTTTT. Its protein is CASSLRPGWNTGELFF.

The chain recombines TRBV12-5 with TRBJ1-4; D possibly corresponds to TRBD1 (5 bases). The CDR3 runs 13 residues. V was pared by 10 bases and J by 8 bases, with 17 bases between. Germline V gives CDR1 LGHNT, CDR2 FRNRAP. CDR3 loop: CANWGTPGEKLFF. The CDR3 DNA reads TGTGCTAACTGGGGCACCCCTGGGGAAAAACTGTTTTTT.

The V gene is TRBV5-6, the J gene TRBJ2-5; TRBD2 matches at 8 bases. The germline V gene encodes CDR1 SGHDT and CDR2 YYEEEE. After removal of 4 bases from V and 6 bases from J, the junction contained 8 bases not matched to a gene. The CDR3 has 14 residues. The CDR3 coding sequence is TGTGCCAGCAGCATAAGCGGGAGCGAGAAGACCCAGTACTTC. It translates to CASSISGSEKTQYF. Complete variable domain (other parts from reference TRBV5-6 and TRBJ2-5): DAGVTQSPTHLIKTRGQQVTLRCSPKSGHDTVSWYQQALGQGPQFIFQYYEEEERQRGNFPDRFSGHQFPNYSSELNVNALLLGDSALYLCASSISGSEKTQYFGPGTRLLVL.

The chain joins TRBV6-5 to TRBJ1-2; tentatively, D is TRBD1 (5 bases). This CDR3 has 13 residues. V lost 8 bases and J lost 4, with 14 bases in between. The V gene's germline CDR1 is MNHEY and CDR2 SVGAGI. CDR3 residues: CASSPPGGYGYTF. The CDR3 nucleotides are TGTGCCAGCTCCCCCCCGGGGGGCTATGGCTACACCTTC.

The V gene is TRBV2, the J gene TRBJ2-7, with D uncertain. CDR1 and CDR2 (germline): SNHLY, FYNNEI. Trimming removed 6 bases from V and 3 bases from J, with 9 bases in between. The length of the CDR3 is 12 residues. The CDR3 DNA reads TGTGCCAGCAGCCTACAGAACTACGAGCAGTACTTC. This codes for CASSLQNYEQYF.

The chain recombines TRBV7-9 with TRBJ1-1; D might be TRBD1 (5 bases). The CDR3 length is 14 residues. CDR1 and CDR2 from the germline V gene are SEHNR and FQNEAQ (reference sequence). V was trimmed by 3 bases and J by 6 bases, leaving 14 bases between them. The CDR3 sequence: CASSLDQGLAEAFF. The CDR3 DNA sequence: TGTGCCAGCAGCTTGGATCAGGGTTTGGCTGAAGCTTTCTTT.

The chain carries TRBV19 and TRBJ2-1, with 10 bases lining up with TRBD2. From germline, CDR1 is LNHDA and CDR2 SQIVND (reference sequence). The CDR3 consists of 15 residues. Trimming took 2 bases from V and 3 from J; bases not matched to a gene: 1. CDR3: CASSISGRGYNEQFF. CDR3 bases: TGTGCCAGTAGTATAAGCGGGAGGGGCTACAATGAGCAGTTCTTC.

This chain connects TRBV7-2 to TRBJ1-1, with D maybe TRBD1 (5 bases). Germline-derived CDR1 and CDR2 are SGHTA and FQGNSA. The CDR3 sequence is 12 residues long. The V end lost 6 bases, the J end lost 1 base, and 6 bases lay between the germline ends. Here the CDR3 reads CASSQGNTEAFF. CDR3 DNA sequence: TGTGCCAGCAGTCAGGGGAACACTGAAGCTTTCTTT.

This clone was observed many times. The V gene is TRBV6-2 or TRBV6-3, the J gene TRBJ2-7; D is undetermined. CDR1 and CDR2 from the germline V gene are MNHEY and SVGEGT. V was cut by 4 bases and J by 1 base, with 8 bases left in between. The CDR3 runs 13 residues. The CDR3 nucleotides are TGTGCCAGCAGTTCAGGTTTTTCCTACGAGCAGTACTTC. Protein product: CASSSGFSYEQYF.

The chain combines TRBV6-6 with TRBJ1-2, with D uncertain. The V end was cut by 3 bases, the J end by 1 base, with 12 bases between. Germline CDR1 reads MNHNY; CDR2 reads SVGAGI (reference sequence). The CDR3 extends over 15 amino acids. The CDR3 DNA reads as TGTGCCAGCAGTTATGGGAGGTCCTTTAACTATGGCTACACCTTC. Translating it yields CASSYGRSFNYGYTF.

The chain links TRBV5-1 to TRBJ2-5; tentative D call: TRBD1 (6 bases). V lost 4 bases and J lost 5, with 18 bases in between. Germline lookup yields CDR1 SGHRS and CDR2 YFSETQ. The CDR3 is 15 amino acids. The CDR3 loop reads CASSIQGSKGETQYF. DNA for the CDR3: TGCGCCAGCAGCATACAGGGTTCCAAGGGGGAGACCCAGTACTTC.

This chain uses TRBV2 with TRBJ1-2, with D possibly matching TRBD1 (6 bases). Trimming took off 6 bases at V and 8 bases at J, with 10 bases between the two ends. The germline gives CDR1 SNHLY, CDR2 FYNNEI. The CDR3 consists of 11 residues. The CDR3 protein is CASRNREGYTF. CDR3 DNA sequence: TGTGCCAGCAGAAACAGGGAGGGCTACACCTTC.

The rearrangement joins TRBV18 to TRBJ1-2; perhaps TRBD1 as D (5 bases). With 3 bases removed from V and 0 bases from J, the gap between germline ends came to 14 bases. The CDR3 has 16 amino acids. Germline CDR1 KGHSH, CDR2 LQKENI. The CDR3, as DNA: TGTGCCAGCTCACCCAGCGGGACCACCACTAACTATGGCTACACCTTC. This sequence encodes CASSPSGTTTNYGYTF.

V gene TRBV29-1 combines with J gene TRBJ1-5; tentatively, D is TRBD1 (5 bases). Germline values: CDR1 SQVTM, CDR2 ANQGSEA. Trimming removed 4 bases from V and 6 bases from J, with 13 bases in between. The CDR3 totals 13 residues. This CDR3 reads CSVGRAPSQPQHF. DNA of the CDR3: TGCAGCGTTGGCAGGGCGCCTTCTCAGCCCCAGCATTTT.

The chain uses TRBV11-3 and TRBJ2-2, with 7 bases fitting TRBD2. With V trimmed by 5 bases and J by 4 bases, 10 bases remained unmatched. There are 16 residues in the CDR3. The germline V gene encodes CDR1 SGHNT and CDR2 YENEEA. The CDR3 protein is CASSPTFGGSTGELFF. CDR3 sequence (DNA): TGTGCCAGCAGCCCGACATTCGGGGGGAGCACCGGGGAGCTGTTTTTT.

This sequence joins TRBV18 and TRBJ2-3, with 8 nucleotides matching TRBD1. The CDR3 runs to 14 residues. The ends lost 8 bases at V and 2 bases at J; junction bases unmatched: 6. Germline CDR1 reads KGHSH; CDR2 reads LQKENI. The CDR3: CASGQGSFTDTQYF. The CDR3 bases are TGTGCCAGCGGACAGGGAAGTTTCACAGATACGCAGTATTTT.